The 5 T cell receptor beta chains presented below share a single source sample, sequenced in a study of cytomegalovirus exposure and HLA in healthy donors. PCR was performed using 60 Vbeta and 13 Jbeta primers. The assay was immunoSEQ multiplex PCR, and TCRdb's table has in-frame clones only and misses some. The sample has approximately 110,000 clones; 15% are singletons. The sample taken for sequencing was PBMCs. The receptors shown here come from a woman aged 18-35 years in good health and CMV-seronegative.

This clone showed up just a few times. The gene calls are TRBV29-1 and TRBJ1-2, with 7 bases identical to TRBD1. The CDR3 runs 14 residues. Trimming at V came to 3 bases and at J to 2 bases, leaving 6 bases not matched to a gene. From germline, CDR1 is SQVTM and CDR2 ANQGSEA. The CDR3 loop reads CSVERQGLNYGYTF. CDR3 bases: TGCAGCGTTGAGCGACAGGGATTGAACTATGGCTACACCTTC.

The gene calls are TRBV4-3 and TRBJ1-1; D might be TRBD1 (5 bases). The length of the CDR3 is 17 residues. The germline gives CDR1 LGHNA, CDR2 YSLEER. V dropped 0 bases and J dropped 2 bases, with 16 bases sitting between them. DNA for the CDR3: TGCGCCAGCAGCCAAGATCCTGCGGACAATCTTAACACTGAAGCTTTCTTT. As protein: CASSQDPADNLNTEAFF.

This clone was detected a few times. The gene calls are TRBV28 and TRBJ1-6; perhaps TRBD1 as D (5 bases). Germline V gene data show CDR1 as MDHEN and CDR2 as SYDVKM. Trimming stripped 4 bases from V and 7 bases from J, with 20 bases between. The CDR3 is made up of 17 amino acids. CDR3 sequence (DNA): TGTGCCAGCAGTTCTTCCCGGGGGGGGACTGCAAATTCACCCCTCCACTTT. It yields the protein CASSSSRGGTANSPLHF.

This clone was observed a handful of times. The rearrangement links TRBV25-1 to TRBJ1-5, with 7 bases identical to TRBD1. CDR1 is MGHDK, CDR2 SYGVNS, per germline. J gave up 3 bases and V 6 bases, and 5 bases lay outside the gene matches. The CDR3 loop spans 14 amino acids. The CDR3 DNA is TGTGCCAGCAGGGAGACAGGGACCAATCAGCCCCAGCATTTT. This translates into CASRETGTNQPQHF.

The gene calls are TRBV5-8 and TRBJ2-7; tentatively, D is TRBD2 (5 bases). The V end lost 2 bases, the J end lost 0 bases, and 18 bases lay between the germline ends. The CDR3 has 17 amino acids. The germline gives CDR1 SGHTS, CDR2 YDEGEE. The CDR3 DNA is TGTGCCAGCAGCTTCAACAGATACAGCGGTAGCTCCTACGAGCAGTACTTC. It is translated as CASSFNRYSGSSYEQYF. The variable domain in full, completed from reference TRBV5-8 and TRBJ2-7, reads EAGVTQSPTHLIKTRGQQATLRCSPISGHTSVYWYQQALGLGLQFLLWYDEGEERNRGNFPPRFSGRQFPNYSSELNVNALELEDSALYLCASSFNRYSGSSYEQYFGPGTRLTVT.